What follows are 30 T cell receptor beta chains derived from one specimen sequenced in a study of blood T cell repertoires in COVID-19. Sequenced by immunoSEQ multiplex PCR; TCRdb stores in-frame clones only, minus some. Here the sample spans approximately 270,000 clones, roughly 88% being singletons. The sequenced sample was PBMCs or T cells enriched from blood (not recorded which). The source is a woman aged 30 to 39 who had recovered from COVID-19.

This clone turned up a few times. The chain carries TRBV9 and TRBJ2-1, with D possibly TRBD2 on 6 matching bases. This CDR3 has 14 residues. V was cut by 3 bases and J by 8 bases, with 15 bases left in between. Germline assignment: CDR1 SGDLS and CDR2 YYNGEE. DNA of the CDR3: TGTGCCAGCAGCGAGGGACTTTTGTACGATGAGCAGTTCTTC. Protein product: CASSEGLLYDEQFF.

This clone was detected once. This CDR3 is CASSRRGVGTDTQYF. The DNA of the CDR3 is TGTGCCAGCAGCCGTCGGGGTGTGGGTACAGATACGCAGTATTTT. The chain carries TRBV3-1 (or the pseudogene TRBV3-2) and TRBJ2-3; maybe TRBD2 (5 bases). V was shortened by 4 bases and J by 3 bases, with 14 bases between the two germline ends. The CDR3 loop spans 15 amino acids. Germline lookup yields CDR1 LGHDT and CDR2 YNNKEL (reference sequence).

This rearrangement joins TRBV28 to TRBJ2-7; the D gene is possibly TRBD1 (5 bases). The V end lost 7 bases, the J end lost 4 bases, and 17 bases lay between the germline ends. Germline V lookup: CDR1 MDHEN, CDR2 SYDVKM. This CDR3 region has 14 residues. The CDR3 loop is CASTGSATKYEQYF. CDR3 sequence (DNA): TGTGCCAGCACAGGGTCGGCCACAAAATACGAGCAGTACTTC.

The chain recombines TRBV5-4 with TRBJ2-3; D might be TRBD1 (5 bases). The CDR3 contains 16 residues. Deletions cut 0 bases from V and 6 bases from J, with 17 bases between. Germline values: CDR1 SGHNT, CDR2 YYREEE (reference sequence). The DNA of the CDR3 is TGTGCCAGCAGCTTGGATGTGGGGCCCCTGGGGGATACGCAGTATTTT. Protein: CASSLDVGPLGDTQYF.

V and J are TRBV24-1 and TRBJ2-1; D not resolved. Trimming shortened V by 1 base and J by 5 bases, and 5 bases separated the two germline ends. Germline CDR1 KGHDR, CDR2 SFDVKD. The CDR3 runs 13 residues. CDR3 nucleotides: TGTGCCACCAGTGATTTCCTAGACAATGAGCAGTTCTTC. Its translation is CATSDFLDNEQFF.

This chain joins TRBV6-1 and TRBJ1-1; D not resolved. The germline V gene encodes CDR1 MNHNS and CDR2 SASEGT. The CDR3 loop spans 11 amino acids. Trimming cost V 2 bases and J 11 bases, with 9 bases left between them. The CDR3 loop is CASSEPVVAFF. In DNA, the CDR3 is TGTGCCAGCAGTGAACCCGTCGTCGCTTTCTTT.

The rearrangement joins TRBV29-1 to TRBJ2-1; 7 bases map to TRBD2. This CDR3 is 17 amino acids long. The germline gives CDR1 SQVTM, CDR2 ANQGSEA. Trimming at V came to 0 bases and at J to 0 bases, leaving 8 bases not matched to a gene. The CDR3, as DNA: TGCAGCGTTGAAGACTGGCGGGAGTTCAGCTCCTACAATGAGCAGTTCTTC. This gives the protein CSVEDWREFSSYNEQFF.

The chain has TRBV6-5 and TRBJ2-1; TRBD2 is a possible D gene (5 bases). Germline V gene data show CDR1 as MNHEY and CDR2 as SVGAGI. The V gene lost 6 bases and the J gene lost 7 bases, with 16 bases spanning the gap. The CDR3 totals 14 residues. CDR3 sequence: CASSRTAGGNEQFF. The DNA of the CDR3 is TGTGCCAGCAGCCGGACCGCGGGCGGAAATGAGCAGTTCTTC.

The chain recombines TRBV5-4 with TRBJ1-6, with D perhaps TRBD1 (5 bases). The germline V gene encodes CDR1 SGHNT and CDR2 YYREEE (reference sequence). This CDR3 is built from 13 residues. Trimming stripped 1 base from V and 14 bases from J, with 13 bases between. CDR3 protein: CASSLWGGLSLHF. DNA of the CDR3: TGTGCCAGCAGCTTGTGGGGGGGGTTGTCCCTCCACTTT.

In its sample, this clone was seen a few times. This chain links TRBV27 with TRBJ1-6, with a tentative D call TRBD1 (6 bases). Deletions cut 6 bases from V and 4 bases from J, with 16 bases between. Germline V CDR1 and CDR2: MNHEY, SMNVEV (reference sequence). This CDR3 has 16 residues. Written as DNA, the CDR3 is TGTGCCAGCAGATACCAACAGGGCCTGTATAATTCACCCCTCCACTTT. Translated: CASRYQQGLYNSPLHF.

The chain links TRBV6-6 to TRBJ2-5; 8 bases fit TRBD1. Trimming cost V 5 bases and J 5 bases; bases outside gene matches: 10. The germline V gene has CDR1 MNHNY and CDR2 SVGAGI (reference sequence). The CDR3 has 15 amino acids. The DNA for the CDR3 is TGTGCCAGCAGTGTGGACAGGGCACCTGGGGAGACCCAGTACTTC. This gives the protein CASSVDRAPGETQYF.

The genes are TRBV2 and TRBJ2-2; unclear D gene. Deletions cut 4 bases from V and 0 bases from J, with 9 bases between. Germline CDR1 reads SNHLY; CDR2 reads FYNNEI. The CDR3 is 15 residues long. CDR3 DNA: TGTGCCAGCAGTGGCCCCAGCGCGAACACCGGGGAGCTGTTTTTT. This translates into CASSGPSANTGELFF.

J is TRBJ2-7 and V is TRBV5-5, with 8 bases fitting TRBD2. The CDR3 contains 16 residues. Germline V CDR1 and CDR2: SGHKS, YYEKEE (reference sequence). J was trimmed by 0 bases and V by 2 bases; bases with no gene match: 7. DNA of the CDR3: TGTGCCAGCAGCTTCTACGGGAGGGCGAGCTCCTACGAGCAGTACTTC. It yields the protein CASSFYGRASSYEQYF.

The chain combines TRBV5-1 with TRBJ2-5; 12 positions match TRBD2. Germline loops: CDR1 SGHRS, CDR2 YFSETQ. Trimming removed 3 bases from V and 4 bases from J; junction bases left unmatched: 4. The CDR3 is 15 residues long. The CDR3, as DNA: TGCGCCAGCAGCTCCCTGACTAGCGGGGGAGAGACCCAGTACTTC. It codes for CASSSLTSGGETQYF.

The V call is TRBV27, the J call TRBJ1-1, with D possibly matching TRBD1 (6 bases). The CDR3 consists of 14 residues. CDR1 and CDR2 from the germline V gene are MNHEY and SMNVEV (reference sequence). V was shortened by 8 bases and J by 4 bases, with 17 bases between the two germline ends. The CDR3 region is CASRDGGLGTEAFF. Here the CDR3 DNA reads TGTGCCAGCCGGGACGGGGGGCTTGGCACTGAAGCTTTCTTT.

CDR3 residues: CASKTASSTQYF. CDR3 nucleotide sequence: TGTGCCAGCAAGACAGCCTCGAGTACGCAGTATTTT. The chain combines TRBV28 with TRBJ2-3; possible D gene TRBD1, 5 bases. In germline, CDR1 is MDHEN, CDR2 SYDVKM. V gave up 7 bases and J gave up 8 bases, with 13 bases separating them. This CDR3 has 12 residues.

V is TRBV10-2 and J is TRBJ2-1; TRBD2 aligns across 10 bases. Germline V gene sequence: CDR1 WSHSY, CDR2 SAAADI. The CDR3 has 15 residues. Trimming took 3 bases from V and 6 from J; bases not matched to a gene: 5. This CDR3 reads CASSDTSGKLNEQFF. The DNA of the CDR3 is TGCGCCAGCAGTGATACTAGCGGGAAACTCAATGAGCAGTTCTTC.

The chain has TRBV20-1 and TRBJ2-4; 11 nucleotides match TRBD2. This CDR3 has 17 residues. Per germline, CDR1 DFQATT and CDR2 SNEGSKA (reference sequence). With V trimmed by 3 bases and J by 3 bases, 10 bases remained unmatched. The CDR3 spells CSASSGGAPRVKNIQYF. In DNA form, the CDR3 reads TGCAGTGCTAGTAGCGGGGGGGCCCCACGGGTCAAAAACATTCAGTACTTC.

The chain carries TRBV20-1 and TRBJ2-7, with a tentative D call TRBD2 (5 bases). The CDR3 is made up of 13 amino acids. V was pared by 3 bases and J by 3 bases, with 12 bases between. CDR1 and CDR2 (germline): DFQATT, SNEGSKA (reference sequence). The CDR3 is CSASNERSYEQYF. CDR3 nucleotides: TGCAGTGCTAGTAACGAGCGGAGCTACGAGCAGTACTTC.

This clone was recorded many times. The chain joins TRBV6-4 to TRBJ2-1; tentative D call: TRBD2 (6 bases). The CDR3 length is 16 residues. V shed 3 bases and J shed 0 bases, with 12 bases lying between them. CDR1 and CDR2 (germline): MRHNA, SNTAGT. CDR3 loop: CASSDTGGSSYNEQFF. As DNA, the CDR3 is TGTGCCAGCAGTGATACTGGGGGGAGCTCCTACAATGAGCAGTTCTTC.

In the case of this clone: A read error may account for a junction end that differs from germline. The chain couples TRBV5-1 to TRBJ2-1; tentatively, D is TRBD2 (6 bases). Looked up from germline, CDR1 is SGHRS and CDR2 is YFSETQ. The CDR3 is 11 residues long. CDR3: CASSLGLAYVF. Written as DNA, the CDR3 is TGCGCCAGCAGCTTGGGGCTAGCGTACGTCTTC.

V usage is TRBV5-4 and J usage is TRBJ2-7; the match to TRBD1 covers 8 bases. Germline-derived CDR1 and CDR2 are SGHNT and YYREEE (reference sequence). This CDR3 region has 14 residues. V gave up 4 bases and J gave up 7 bases; unmatched junction bases: 10. CDR3 nucleotides: TGTGCCAGCAGCCCAGCGGACAGGGTGGAAGAGCAGTACTTC. Residues: CASSPADRVEEQYF.

This clone came up once. This chain joins TRBV19 and TRBJ2-7; TRBD1 agrees at 10 bases. Per germline, CDR1 LNHDA and CDR2 SQIVND (reference sequence). V was clipped by 5 bases and J by 3 bases; unmatched bases: 10. The CDR3 consists of 16 residues. CDR3 in DNA: TGTGCCAGTAGTTCCACCGGGACAGGGGCCTACTACGAGCAGTACTTC. It translates to CASSSTGTGAYYEQYF. The complete variable domain, with remaining parts taken from reference TRBV19 and TRBJ2-7, reads DGGITQSPKYLFRKEGQNVTLSCEQNLNHDAMYWYRQDPGQGLRLIYYSQIVNDFQKGDIAEGYSVSREKKESFPLTVTSAQKNPTAFYLCASSSTGTGAYYEQYFGPGTRLTVT.

The gene calls are TRBV7-2 and TRBJ1-2; perhaps TRBD1 as D (5 bases). This CDR3 contains 14 residues. V dropped 5 bases and J dropped 4 bases, with 14 bases sitting between them. Per the germline V gene, CDR1 is SGHTA and CDR2 is FQGNSA. The CDR3 sequence: CASSPDGGTYGYTF. CDR3 coding DNA: TGTGCCAGCAGCCCCGATGGAGGGACCTATGGCTACACCTTC.

The J gene is TRBJ1-1, the V gene TRBV28; D is unresolved. The CDR3 totals 14 residues. The V gene lost 4 bases and the J gene lost 2 bases, with 11 bases spanning the gap. Germline values: CDR1 MDHEN, CDR2 SYDVKM. In DNA, the CDR3 is TGTGCCAGCAGTTCAGGCTCAACTAACACTGAAGCTTTCTTT. Protein: CASSSGSTNTEAFF.

The chain links TRBV7-8 to TRBJ2-1; the match to TRBD2 covers 7 bases. V lost 4 bases to trimming and J lost 4 bases; unmatched junction nucleotides: 13. The CDR3 length is 17 residues. Germline CDR1 is SGHVS and CDR2 is FQNEAQ. The CDR3, as DNA: TGTGCCAGCAGCTCCCTGGGTTTCGGGAGGATATACAATGAGCAGTTCTTC. Protein product: CASSSLGFGRIYNEQFF.

This chain joins TRBV5-1 and TRBJ1-1; 9 bases agree with TRBD1. V was pared by 3 bases and J by 1 base, with 7 bases of the junction left unmatched. This CDR3 is built from 16 residues. Germline values: CDR1 SGHRS, CDR2 YFSETQ. The CDR3 DNA is TGCGCCAGCAGCTCCAACGGACAGGGGAAGAACACTGAAGCTTTCTTT. Its translation is CASSSNGQGKNTEAFF.

The V gene is TRBV6-2 or TRBV6-3, the J gene TRBJ1-6; 9 positions agree with TRBD1. Looked up from germline, CDR1 is MNHEY and CDR2 is SVGEGT. With V trimmed by 2 bases and J by 11 bases, 10 bases remained unmatched. CDR3 length: 16 residues. CDR3 DNA: TGTGCCAGCAGTTACCCAGGGACAGGGCGGTTGCCACCCCTCCACTTT. This encodes CASSYPGTGRLPPLHF.

The chain has TRBV19 and TRBJ2-3; 14 positions match TRBD2. The V gene's germline CDR1 is LNHDA and CDR2 SQIVND (reference sequence). The CDR3 totals 15 residues. The trim removed 9 bases at V and 2 bases at J, leaving 4 bases unmatched. The CDR3 sequence is CASRLAGGYTDTQYF. In nucleotides, the CDR3 is TGTGCCAGCAGACTAGCGGGAGGGTACACAGATACGCAGTATTTT.

The V and J genes are TRBV15 and TRBJ1-6; D is ambiguous. The V end lost 0 bases, the J end lost 9 bases, and 12 bases lay between the germline ends. The CDR3 contains 15 residues. CDR1 and CDR2 from the germline V gene are LNHNV and YYDKDF (reference sequence). CDR3 region: CATSRDPRKGSPLHF. CDR3 in DNA: TGTGCCACCAGCAGAGATCCCAGGAAAGGTTCACCCCTCCACTTT. The full variable domain, its missing parts supplied by reference TRBV15 and TRBJ1-6, is DAMVIQNPRYQVTQFGKPVTLSCSQTLNHNVMYWYQQKSSQAPKLLFHYYDKDFNNEADTPDNFQSRRPNTSFCFLDIRSPGLGDTAMYLCATSRDPRKGSPLHFGNGTRLTVT.